One sample yielded the 4 T cell receptor beta chains listed below, sequenced in a study of cytomegalovirus exposure and HLA in healthy donors. The PCR made use of 60 Vbeta and 13 Jbeta primers. Method: immunoSEQ multiplex PCR; TCRdb's copy keeps in-frame clones and lacks some. The table includes 58,000 or so clones, more than 70% detected once. What was sequenced was PBMCs. These receptors were collected from a man aged 50 to 59 in good health and CMV-seropositive.

V is TRBV29-1 and J is TRBJ1-1, with D possibly being TRBD1 (5 bases). This CDR3 is 15 amino acids long. Germline-derived CDR1 and CDR2 are SQVTM and ANQGSEA. Deletions cut 8 bases from V and 0 bases from J, with 19 bases between. As DNA, the CDR3 is TGCAGCCTCGGGGGGGTCCCTGGGATGAACACTGAAGCTTTCTTT. Its translation: CSLGGVPGMNTEAFF.

The J gene is TRBJ2-7, the V gene TRBV27, with 9 bases aligning to TRBD2. V gave up 4 bases and J gave up 4 bases; unmatched junction bases: 2. The germline V gene encodes CDR1 MNHEY and CDR2 SMNVEV (reference sequence). The CDR3 has 13 amino acids. The CDR3: CASSWTSVYEQYF. CDR3 nucleotides: TGTGCCAGCAGTTGGACTAGCGTATACGAGCAGTACTTC.

The sample holds a few counts of this clone. The chain employs TRBV19 and TRBJ1-5; D ambiguous. The germline V gene encodes CDR1 LNHDA and CDR2 SQIVND (reference sequence). CDR3 size: 13 residues. V lost 6 bases and J 4 bases, leaving 10 bases between the germline ends. The CDR3 DNA follows: TGTGCCAGTAGCATCCAGGCGAATCAGCCCCAGCATTTT. It is translated as CASSIQANQPQHF.

This chain connects TRBV11-2 to TRBJ1-4; possible D gene TRBD1, 5 bases. The CDR3 loop spans 16 amino acids. The germline CDR1 and CDR2 sequences are SGHAT and FQNNGV. V lost 4 bases and J lost 2, with 14 bases in between. The CDR3 coding sequence is TGTGCCAGCAGCTCCTACGGGGGAAGGACTAATGAAAAACTGTTTTTT. Protein: CASSSYGGRTNEKLFF.